One sample yielded the 21 T cell receptor beta chains listed below, sequenced in a study of graft-versus-host responses after intestinal transplantation. Data came from immunoSEQ multiplex PCR; TCRdb stores just in-frame clones and leaves some out. Among 20,000 or so clones, over 75% were seen once, and the ten largest hold around 2%. The material was PBMCs, obtained more than 350 days after transplant. These receptors were taken from a human patient who received an intestinal transplant, so some T cells may come from the graft donor.

The chain combines TRBV7-2 with TRBJ2-7; 10 bases fit TRBD2. The CDR3 has 15 amino acids. Losses at the gene ends were 5 bases for V and 4 bases for J; bases not matched to a gene: 8. Germline-derived CDR1 and CDR2 are SGHTA and FQGNSA. The CDR3 loop reads CASSPASGSMYEQYF. In DNA form, the CDR3 reads TGTGCCAGCAGCCCCGCTAGCGGGAGTATGTACGAGCAGTACTTC.

This chain links TRBV27 with TRBJ1-1; TRBD1 is a possible D gene (5 bases). Trimming left V 5 bases short and J 3 bases short, with 22 bases between. Germline CDR1 is MNHEY and CDR2 is SMNVEV (reference sequence). The CDR3 contains 17 residues. CDR3 in amino acids: CASSRRNGVAGDTEAFF. The CDR3 DNA sequence: TGTGCCAGCAGTCGTCGGAACGGGGTCGCGGGGGACACTGAAGCTTTCTTT.

The chain recombines TRBV6-5 with TRBJ1-5; D unclear. V was clipped by 6 bases and J by 5 bases, with 14 bases between them. Germline loops: CDR1 MNHEY, CDR2 SVGAGI. This CDR3 is 14 amino acids long. CDR3 in amino acids: CASRNNVGDQPQHF. DNA for the CDR3: TGTGCCAGCAGGAATAATGTAGGAGATCAGCCCCAGCATTTT.

The chain couples TRBV11-2 to TRBJ1-1; D ambiguous. Trimming took 6 bases from V and 4 from J, leaving 12 bases between them. The CDR3 sequence is 13 residues long. Germline lookup yields CDR1 SGHAT and CDR2 FQNNGV. As DNA, the CDR3 is TGTGCCAGCAGACCCGGGTTTGCCACTGAAGCTTTCTTT. Amino acid sequence: CASRPGFATEAFF.

The chain recombines TRBV6-1 with TRBJ1-1; D is uncertain. V was cut by 6 bases and J by 1 base, with 3 bases left in between. The CDR3 sequence is 11 residues long. Germline lookup yields CDR1 MNHNS and CDR2 SASEGT. For the CDR3, the DNA is TGTGCCAGCAGAGAGAACACTGAAGCTTTCTTT. Translation gives CASRENTEAFF.

The chain combines TRBV4-1 with TRBJ1-2; D gene ambiguous. V lost 0 bases to trimming and J lost 2 bases, with 10 bases between them. Germline CDR1 reads MGHRA; CDR2 reads YSYEKL. CDR3 length: 15 residues. DNA of the CDR3: TGCGCCAGCAGCCAAGAGGTCGCGAGGAACTATGGCTACACCTTC. This codes for CASSQEVARNYGYTF.

V is TRBV6-4 and J is TRBJ2-3, with 11 bases fitting TRBD1. Per the germline V gene, CDR1 is MRHNA and CDR2 is SNTAGT. This CDR3 spans 14 amino acids. V lost 3 bases to trimming and J lost 4 bases; unmatched junction nucleotides: 0. This CDR3 is CASSEGQGADTQYF. CDR3 bases: TGTGCCAGCAGTGAGGGACAGGGGGCAGATACGCAGTATTTT.

In this sample, this clone turned up a few times. The CDR3 bases are TGTGCCAGCGTTACTAGCGGGGGGGCCGCAGATACGCAGTATTTT. Amino acids: CASVTSGGAADTQYF. V is TRBV2 and J is TRBJ2-3; 13 positions agree with TRBD2. CDR1 and CDR2 (germline): SNHLY, FYNNEI. After removal of 8 bases from V and 4 bases from J, the junction contained 6 bases not matched to a gene. The CDR3 has 15 residues.

The rearrangement joins TRBV28 to TRBJ1-5, with D maybe TRBD1 (5 bases). Trimming took off 3 bases at V and 2 bases at J, with 8 bases between the two ends. The CDR3 loop spans 14 amino acids. Germline V gene data show CDR1 as MDHEN and CDR2 as SYDVKM. The CDR3 spells CASSLGGGNQPQHF. CDR3 coding DNA: TGTGCCAGCAGTTTGGGGGGGGGCAATCAGCCCCAGCATTTT.

A few counts support this clone. V usage is TRBV6-1 and J usage is TRBJ2-7; D is unclear. The V gene's germline CDR1 is MNHNS and CDR2 SASEGT. The CDR3 spans 15 residues. V was shortened by 1 base and J by 0 bases, with 10 bases between the two germline ends. The CDR3 DNA reads TGTGCCAGCAGTGAAGAAGTCAGTGGCTCCTACGAGCAGTACTTC. Protein: CASSEEVSGSYEQYF.

There are a few counts of this clone. The rearrangement uses TRBV6-5 and TRBJ2-6; D is undetermined. V lost 2 bases and J 4 bases, leaving 9 bases between the germline ends. This CDR3 is 15 amino acids long. CDR1 is MNHEY, CDR2 SVGAGI, per germline. CDR3 DNA sequence: TGTGCCAGCAGTTACGAGGATGGCGGGGCCAACGTCCTGACTTTC. Its protein product is CASSYEDGGANVLTF.

V is TRBV10-3 and J is TRBJ2-2, with TRBD1 matching over 7 bases. CDR1 ENHRY and CDR2 SYGVKD come from the germline V gene. The CDR3 consists of 14 residues. J lost 6 bases, V lost 1 base, and 2 bases had no gene match. CDR3 loop: CAISEWTGPGELFF. For the CDR3, the DNA is TGTGCCATCAGTGAGTGGACAGGTCCCGGGGAGCTGTTTTTT.

The chain links TRBV6-1 to TRBJ1-4, with D possibly being TRBD1 (5 bases). CDR1 is MNHNS, CDR2 SASEGT, per germline. V shed 4 bases and J shed 5 bases, with 14 bases lying between them. The CDR3 contains 15 residues. The CDR3 DNA follows: TGTGCCAGCAGTGCCCTGGGCAAGGGGAATGAAAAACTGTTTTTT. Amino acid sequence: CASSALGKGNEKLFF.

The chain joins TRBV4-2 to TRBJ1-2, with D hard to call. V lost 0 bases and J lost 1, with 6 bases in between. Germline-derived CDR1 and CDR2 are LGHNA and YNFKEQ. This CDR3 spans 14 amino acids. The CDR3 here is CASSQDGHNYGYTF. The CDR3 DNA follows: TGTGCCAGCAGCCAAGATGGCCATAACTATGGCTACACCTTC.

J is TRBJ2-1 and V is TRBV18; a possible D gene is TRBD1 (6 bases). Germline V CDR1 and CDR2: KGHSH, LQKENI. The CDR3 runs to 15 residues. V was cut by 4 bases and J by 0 bases, with 10 bases left in between. As DNA, the CDR3 is TGTGCCAGCTCACTCCAGGGGAGCTCCTACAATGAGCAGTTCTTC. Translated: CASSLQGSSYNEQFF.

V usage is TRBV7-6 and J usage is TRBJ2-5, with D possibly called TRBD1 or TRBD2 (5 bases each). Looked up from germline, CDR1 is SGHVS and CDR2 is FNYEAQ. Trimming took off 5 bases at V and 4 bases at J, with 17 bases between the two ends. The CDR3 is 15 amino acids. The DNA for the CDR3 is TGTGCCAGCAGCCAAACCACGGGGCTGGGAGAGACCCAGTACTTC. This codes for CASSQTTGLGETQYF.

The V and J genes are TRBV29-1 and TRBJ2-5; a weak D match, TRBD2 (5 bases). There are 13 residues in the CDR3. Germline values: CDR1 SQVTM, CDR2 ANQGSEA. Trimming took off 4 bases at V and 2 bases at J, with 11 bases between the two ends. The DNA for the CDR3 is TGCAGCGTTGCGGGGTCCTCACAAGAGACCCAGTACTTC. It encodes CSVAGSSQETQYF.

The rearrangement links TRBV6-5 to TRBJ2-7; a possible D gene is TRBD2 (6 bases). The germline V gene encodes CDR1 MNHEY and CDR2 SVGAGI. There are 12 residues in the CDR3. The germline V and J ends were trimmed by 4 bases and 7 bases, with 11 bases remaining between them. The CDR3 spells CASSLGGREQYF. In nucleotides, the CDR3 is TGTGCCAGCAGTTTAGGAGGGCGGGAGCAGTACTTC.

The genes are TRBV18 and TRBJ1-2; D remains unclear. CDR1 KGHSH and CDR2 LQKENI come from the germline V gene. V lost 6 bases, J lost 5 bases, and 10 bases lay in between. The CDR3 has 12 residues. CDR3 coding DNA: TGTGCCAGCTCGCGAATACGATATGGCTACACCTTC. Its translation: CASSRIRYGYTF.

The chain uses TRBV10-3 and TRBJ2-2; possibly TRBD1 for D (6 bases). Trimming took 3 bases from V and 4 from J, leaving 9 bases between them. The CDR3 runs to 14 residues. CDR1 and CDR2 (germline): ENHRY, SYGVKD. The CDR3 nucleotides are TGTGCCATCAGTGAAAGGACAGTCACCGGGGAGCTGTTTTTT. This encodes CAISERTVTGELFF.

J is TRBJ2-5 and V is TRBV30; D gene uncertain. This CDR3 is 13 amino acids long. The V gene's germline CDR1 is GTSNPN and CDR2 SVGIG (reference sequence). V was pared by 0 bases and J by 4 bases, with 9 bases between. CDR3 amino acids: CAWSVGLPETQYF. CDR3 DNA sequence: TGTGCCTGGAGTGTGGGTCTGCCAGAGACCCAGTACTTC. Full variable domain (outside the CDR3, taken from reference TRBV30 and TRBJ2-5): SQTIHQWPATLVQPVGSPLSLECTVEGTSNPNLYWYRQAAGRGLQLLFYSVGIGQISSEVPQNLSASRPQDRQFILSSKKLLLSDSGFYLCAWSVGLPETQYFGPGTRLLVL.